These T cell receptor beta chains were read from a single sample in a study of T cell responses to AZD1222 COVID-19 vaccine. Only in-frame clones appear in the TCRdb table, and some are missing; sequencing was by immunoSEQ multiplex PCR. Of under 85,000 clones in the sample, approximately 91% were seen once. The source was peripheral blood, collected on day 0 of AZD1222 vaccination. The origin of the receptors is an adult in good health. The CDR3 runs from the conserved cysteine through the conserved F or W. Each record gives: J gene, CDR3 length, clone size, D gene, V gene, CDR3 DNA, CDR3 protein. D genes are given only for firm matches. Size tells how often a clone was seen (once, few, many) or the class of an expanded clone, and some rows leave it out.

>TRBJ1-2|14|.|TRBD1|TRBV5-1
TGCGCCAGTCGGCCGGGGACAGCTGACTATGGCTACACCTTC
CASRPGTADYGYTF
>TRBJ2-6|14|.|.|TRBV30
TGTGCCTGGGCGACAGGAACCGGGGCCAACGTCCTGACTTTC
CAWATGTGANVLTF
>TRBJ2-1|15|.|TRBD2|TRBV19
TGTGCCAGTAGTCGGACTAGCGGGAGGGGCAATGAGCAGTTCTTC
CASSRTSGRGNEQFF
>TRBJ2-5|12|.|.|TRBV18
TGTGCCAGCTCACCAAGGCAAGAGACCCAGTACTTC
CASSPRQETQYF
>TRBJ2-7|14|.|TRBD2|TRBV10-3
TGTGCCATCGGGGGGACTAGCGGCTCCTACGAGCAGTACTTC
CAIGGTSGSYEQYF
>TRBJ1-6|16|.|TRBD1|TRBV19
TGTGCCAGTAGTATGGCAGGACAGGGTTTGAATTCACCCCTCCACTTT
CASSMAGQGLNSPLHF
>TRBJ2-2|14|.|.|TRBV24-1
TGTGCCACCAGGGCGGAAGCGAACACCGGGGAGCTGTTTTTT
CATRAEANTGELFF
>TRBJ2-1|12|once|.|TRBV29-1
TGCAGCGTTGCTAAACCCACAGGTGAGCAGTTCTTC
CSVAKPTGEQFF
>TRBJ1-5|16|.|.|TRBV2
TGTGCCAGCAGACCCTTCGGGGGGGCGAGCAATCAGCCCCAGCATTTT
CASRPFGGASNQPQHF
>TRBJ2-1|14|.|.|TRBV18
TGTGCCAGCTCACCCAGCGGCCCTTTTCGTGAGCAGTTCTTC
CASSPSGPFREQFF
>TRBJ2-3|15|.|TRBD1|TRBV3-1/TRBV3-2
TGTGCCAGCAGCCCCCGGGACAGGGGACTATATACGCAGTATTTT
CASSPRDRGLYTQYF
>TRBJ2-7|13|once|.|TRBV28
TGTGCCAGCAGTCCGGGACAAAGCAACGAGCAGTACTTC
CASSPGQSNEQYF